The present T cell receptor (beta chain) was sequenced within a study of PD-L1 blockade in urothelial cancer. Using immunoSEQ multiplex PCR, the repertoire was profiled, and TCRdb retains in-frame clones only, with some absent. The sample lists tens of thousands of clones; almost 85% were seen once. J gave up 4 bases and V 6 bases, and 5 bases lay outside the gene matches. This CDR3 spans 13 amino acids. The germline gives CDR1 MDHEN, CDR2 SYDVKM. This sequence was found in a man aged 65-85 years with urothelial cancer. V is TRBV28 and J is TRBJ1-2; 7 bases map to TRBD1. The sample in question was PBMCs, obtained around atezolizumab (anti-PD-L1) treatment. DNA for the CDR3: TGTGCCAGCAGCCCACAGGGGACCTATGGCTACACCTTC. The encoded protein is CASSPQGTYGYTF.